Following are 28 T cell receptor beta chains from one sample sequenced in a study of CD8+CD57+ T cells in acquired aplastic anemia. An expansion of CD8+CD57+ cells by flow cytometry had been shown in patients chosen for sequencing. Genomic DNA provided the template from which TCR beta VDJ and CDR3 profiles were obtained. TCRdb reprocessed the reads with MiXCR, giving one entry per CDR3 protein. The sample has approximately 200,000 distinct CDR3 sequences; about half are singletons. Input material: sorted CD4+, CD8+, or CD8+CD57+ T cells (not recorded which) from PBMCs. The receptors shown here come from a human donor with aplastic anemia.

The V call is TRBV24-1, the J call TRBJ2-1, with a tentative D call TRBD2 (6 bases). CDR1 KGHDR and CDR2 SFDVKD come from the germline V gene. Trimming removed 2 bases from V and 4 bases from J, with 11 bases in between. The CDR3 is made up of 15 amino acids. CDR3 nucleotides: TGTGCCACCAGTGATTCCGAGACTAGTTACAATGAGCAGTTCTTC. This translates into CATSDSETSYNEQFF.

The V gene is TRBV20-1, the J gene TRBJ2-5, with D hard to call. From germline, CDR1 is DFQATT and CDR2 SNEGSKA (reference sequence). The germline V and J ends were trimmed by 3 bases and 2 bases, with 7 bases remaining between them. The CDR3 is made up of 12 amino acids. CDR3 coding DNA: TGCAGTGCTAGTGACTTACAAGAGACCCAGTACTTC. This gives the protein CSASDLQETQYF.

This clonotype has at least ten counts. The chain links TRBV6-5 to TRBJ1-2, with TRBD1 as a possible D gene (5 bases). Trimming took off 7 bases at V and 5 bases at J, with 8 bases between the two ends. Germline CDR1 is MNHEY and CDR2 is SVGAGI. This CDR3 is 11 amino acids long. CDR3 protein: CASKGSYGYTF. Here the CDR3 DNA reads TGTGCCAGCAAGGGGAGTTATGGCTACACCTTC.

This clonotype was found many times. The chain carries TRBV11-1 and TRBJ2-1; 10 bases map to TRBD1. Germline V gene sequence: CDR1 SGHAT, CDR2 FQDESV (reference sequence). This CDR3 region has 18 residues. J was trimmed by 4 bases and V by 0 bases; bases with no gene match: 9. CDR3 sequence: CASSLASPGQGLYNEQFF. The CDR3 DNA follows: TGTGCCAGCAGCTTAGCTAGCCCGGGACAGGGGCTTTACAATGAGCAGTTCTTC.

In nucleotides, the CDR3 is TGTGCCAGCAGTCCTGATGGACAGTTCGGAGGTTATGGCTACACCTTC. Translated, it gives CASSPDGQFGGYGYTF. This chain joins TRBV6-1 and TRBJ1-2; weak D call: TRBD1 (6 bases). The germline V gene encodes CDR1 MNHNS and CDR2 SASEGT. The V and J ends lost 5 bases and 5 bases respectively, with 21 bases between them. This CDR3 spans 16 amino acids.

The rearrangement links TRBV20-1 to TRBJ2-7; TRBD1 agrees at 7 bases. The CDR3 extends over 15 amino acids. V dropped 6 bases and J dropped 0; count of bases not matched to a gene: 11. Germline CDR1 and CDR2: DFQATT and SNEGSKA (reference sequence). Written as DNA, the CDR3 is TGCAGTGCCACATGGACAGGCGCGAGCTCCTACGAGCAGTACTTC. This encodes CSATWTGASSYEQYF.

Notes on this clonotype: Mismatch with germline at one junction end may stem from a read error. The rearrangement uses TRBV11-2 and TRBJ1-6, with 7 nucleotides matching TRBD1. The CDR3 is made up of 14 amino acids. Per germline, CDR1 SGHAT and CDR2 FQNNGV. As DNA, the CDR3 is TGTGCCAGCAGCGTAGACAGGGCTGGGGCCAACGTCCACTTT. This gives the protein CASSVDRAGANVHF.

This clonotype was seen a few times. The V gene is TRBV2, the J gene TRBJ2-1; no firm D call. Per the germline V gene, CDR1 is SNHLY and CDR2 is FYNNEI. The germline V and J ends were trimmed by 6 bases and 8 bases, with 8 bases remaining between them. This CDR3 contains 11 residues. CDR3 DNA: TGTGCCAGCAGCCCCGTCGATGAGCAGTTCTTC. Translation gives CASSPVDEQFF.

The J gene is TRBJ1-5, the V gene TRBV9; 7 positions match TRBD1. V was pared by 4 bases and J by 3 bases, with 4 bases of the junction left unmatched. The germline gives CDR1 SGDLS, CDR2 YYNGEE. This CDR3 is 14 amino acids long. CDR3 residues: CASSQTGYNQPQHF. In DNA form, the CDR3 reads TGTGCCAGCAGCCAGACAGGGTACAATCAGCCCCAGCATTTT.

The V and J genes are TRBV10-3 and TRBJ2-2, with D unresolved. Trimming removed 5 bases at V and 2 bases at J, with 6 bases between. CDR3 length equals 13 residues. Germline-derived CDR1 and CDR2 are ENHRY and SYGVKD. The DNA for the CDR3 is TGTGCCATCAGTTACCTTAACACCGGGGAGCTGTTTTTT. It specifies CAISYLNTGELFF.

The V call is TRBV20-1, the J call TRBJ1-2; a possible D gene is TRBD1 (5 bases). CDR3 length: 13 amino acids. The V end was cut by 7 bases, the J end by 0 bases, with 12 bases between. Germline V gene sequence: CDR1 DFQATT, CDR2 SNEGSKA (reference sequence). The CDR3 DNA is TGCAGTGTTTGGGGGGGAACTAACTATGGCTACACCTTC. This encodes CSVWGGTNYGYTF.

V gene TRBV29-1 combines with J gene TRBJ1-3; the D gene is possibly TRBD1 (5 bases). Germline V gene lookup returns CDR1 SQVTM and CDR2 ANQGSEA. The ends were cut back, 4 bases at V and 4 bases at J, with 8 bases in the middle. CDR3 length: 12 amino acids. This CDR3 is CSVVEGGNTIYF. For the CDR3, the DNA is TGCAGCGTTGTAGAGGGGGGAAACACCATATATTTT.

Ten or more counts support this clonotype. V usage is TRBV19 and J usage is TRBJ2-1, with 8 positions matching TRBD2. The CDR3 totals 15 residues. Per the germline V gene, CDR1 is LNHDA and CDR2 is SQIVND (reference sequence). Unmatched junction bases numbered 10, after V lost 3 bases and J lost 9 bases. The DNA of the CDR3 is TGTGCCAGTAGTATCGTCGGGGGGGTCGGGAGTGAGCAGTTCTTC. Its protein product is CASSIVGGVGSEQFF.

V is TRBV5-1 and J is TRBJ2-5, with 10 bases fitting TRBD2. The length of the CDR3 is 15 residues. The junction had 8 bases not matched to a gene; V was cut back by 0 bases and J by 9 bases. Germline V lookup: CDR1 SGHRS, CDR2 YFSETQ. Here the CDR3 DNA reads TGCGCCAGCAGCTTGGCTAGCGGGGGACCGGGGGCCCAGTACTTC. It is translated as CASSLASGGPGAQYF.

The genes are TRBV9 and TRBJ2-3, with D perhaps TRBD1 (5 bases). V was pared by 5 bases and J by 2 bases, with 18 bases between. The CDR3 runs to 16 residues. Germline V CDR1 and CDR2: SGDLS, YYNGEE. The CDR3 DNA reads as TGTGCCAGCAGTTTATATTCAGGGAAGGACACAGATACGCAGTATTTT. Amino acids: CASSLYSGKDTDTQYF.

This clonotype has only one observation. This chain connects TRBV15 to TRBJ2-5, with TRBD1 matching 7 bases. V was pared by 2 bases and J by 1 base, with 1 base of the junction left unmatched. The CDR3 runs to 14 residues. The germline gives CDR1 LNHNV, CDR2 YYDKDF (reference sequence). CDR3 in amino acids: CATSRWDSQETQYF. The CDR3 region has the DNA TGTGCCACCAGCAGATGGGACAGCCAAGAGACCCAGTACTTC.

The chain recombines TRBV7-8 with TRBJ2-5, with D unclear. The germline V gene encodes CDR1 SGHVS and CDR2 FQNEAQ. This CDR3 region has 11 residues. V lost 5 bases and J lost 7, with 8 bases in between. The CDR3 reads CASSASATQYF. CDR3 DNA sequence: TGTGCCAGCAGCGCGTCGGCGACCCAGTACTTC.

Comment on this clonotype: Compared with germline, one end of the junction differs, possibly owing to a read error. V gene TRBV20-1 combines with J gene TRBJ2-7; 12 nucleotides line up with TRBD1. CDR1 and CDR2 (germline): DFQATT, SNEGSKA (reference sequence). The CDR3 is 12 residues long. The CDR3 sequence is CSARVEGQGAHF. The CDR3 DNA is TGCAGTGCTAGAGTAGAGGGACAGGGGGCGCACTTC.

The rearrangement links TRBV20-1 to TRBJ1-2; 7 bases line up with TRBD1. The CDR3 is made up of 14 amino acids. J lost 6 bases, V lost 3 bases, and 10 bases had no gene match. Per germline, CDR1 DFQATT and CDR2 SNEGSKA (reference sequence). CDR3 region: CSASRDSRVDGYTF. The CDR3 nucleotides read TGCAGTGCTAGTAGGGACAGCAGGGTCGATGGCTACACCTTC.

The rearrangement joins TRBV20-1 to TRBJ2-3; TRBD2 agrees at 7 bases. Germline V gives CDR1 DFQATT, CDR2 SNEGSKA (reference sequence). The CDR3 loop spans 13 amino acids. The V and J ends lost 7 bases and 1 base, in that order; junction bases with no gene match: 5. The CDR3 DNA is TGCAGTGACCGAAGCGGGGGCACAGATACGCAGTATTTT. Translation: CSDRSGGTDTQYF.

This clonotype was picked up a small number of times. The V call is TRBV20-1, the J call TRBJ2-7; no definite D call. The CDR3 runs 14 residues. With 6 bases removed from V and 2 bases from J, the gap between germline ends came to 17 bases. CDR1 and CDR2 from the germline V gene are DFQATT and SNEGSKA (reference sequence). Written as DNA, the CDR3 is TGCAGTGCCTTAGGTGCTGGTGGGGCCTACGAGCAGTACTTC. This translates into CSALGAGGAYEQYF.

This clonotype was seen ten or more times. The chain carries TRBV19 and TRBJ2-5; D ambiguous. Germline CDR1 reads LNHDA; CDR2 reads SQIVND (reference sequence). This CDR3 spans 13 amino acids. The ends were cut back, 5 bases at V and 5 bases at J, with 12 bases in the middle. DNA of the CDR3: TGTGCCAGTAGTGGGGTGGAGTGGGAGACCCAGTACTTC. Its protein product is CASSGVEWETQYF.

A word on this clonotype: At one boundary the junction diverges from the germline segment, which might be a read error. The gene calls are TRBV7-2 and TRBJ1-2, with unresolved D. The CDR3 covers 15 residues. In germline, CDR1 is SGHTA, CDR2 FQGNSA. CDR3 DNA sequence: TGTGCCTGCAGCTTAGCGGCAGGCAGCGGTAATGGCTACACCTTC. It encodes CACSLAAGSGNGYTF.

The chain recombines TRBV19 with TRBJ2-3; a weak D match, TRBD1 (6 bases). V gave up 3 bases and J gave up 5 bases, with 15 bases separating them. Germline CDR1 LNHDA, CDR2 SQIVND (reference sequence). The CDR3 runs to 15 residues. The CDR3 DNA reads TGTGCCAGTAGTATGCCAAGGGGGTATTTAGATACGCAGTATTTT. Amino acids: CASSMPRGYLDTQYF.

This clonotype was counted at least ten times. The chain has TRBV10-3 and TRBJ1-4; 10 bases are shared with TRBD1. CDR1 ENHRY and CDR2 SYGVKD come from the germline V gene. J lost 6 bases, V lost 6 bases, and 1 base had no gene match. This CDR3 spans 13 amino acids. The CDR3 region is CAIRGQGHEKLFF. The CDR3 coding sequence is TGTGCCATCAGGGGACAGGGGCATGAAAAACTGTTTTTT.

The table lists this clonotype with many counts. This chain uses TRBV3-1 with TRBJ2-7, with a possible D match to TRBD1 (5 bases). In germline, CDR1 is LGHDT, CDR2 YNNKEL (reference sequence). This CDR3 is 15 amino acids long. Trimming shortened V by 2 bases and J by 0 bases, and 11 bases separated the two germline ends. CDR3 bases: TGTGCCAGCAGCCAATATGGGGCCGGCTCCTACGAGCAGTACTTC. It specifies CASSQYGAGSYEQYF.

This clonotype has just a few counts. V and J are TRBV14 and TRBJ2-7; a possible D gene is TRBD2 (6 bases). Germline V gives CDR1 SGHDN, CDR2 FVKESK. This CDR3 contains 16 residues. The V end lost 2 bases, the J end lost 5 bases, and 19 bases lay between the germline ends. The CDR3 nucleotides read TGTGCCAGCAGCCAACGCGGTTTAGGGAGGCAAAACGAGCAGTACTTC. This gives the protein CASSQRGLGRQNEQYF.

This clonotype was observed many times. The chain joins TRBV5-8 to TRBJ1-5, with TRBD1 matching 7 bases. Germline CDR1 and CDR2: SGHTS and YDEGEE. This CDR3 is built from 16 residues. Unmatched junction bases numbered 9, after V lost 4 bases and J lost 2 bases. Here the CDR3 reads CASSASRTGGNQPQHF. The CDR3 nucleotides are TGTGCCAGCAGCGCGAGCCGGACAGGTGGCAATCAGCCCCAGCATTTT.